These 9 T cell receptor beta chains originate from one sample sequenced in a study of CD8 T cells in ankylosing spondylitis. TCRdb analysed the 5' RACE reads with MiXCR anew, one entry per CDR3 protein. The data contain about 240,000 distinct CDR3 sequences, approximately 9% of them singletons. Sequencing input: blood, either unsorted or a sorted T cell fraction (not recorded which). The source of these receptors is a male donor with ankylosing spondylitis or in good health (not recorded which).

This clonotype has at least ten counts. In DNA form, the CDR3 reads TGCAGTGCTAGCCCCACGGGCTCACCCCTCCACTTT. Its protein is CSASPTGSPLHF. This sequence joins TRBV20-1 and TRBJ1-6; no clear D. Trimming took off 3 bases at V and 10 bases at J, with 10 bases between the two ends. From germline, CDR1 is DFQATT and CDR2 SNEGSKA (reference sequence). The CDR3 has 12 residues.

In this sample, this clonotype turned up many times. V is TRBV20-1 and J is TRBJ2-1, with 8 bases that match TRBD1. Germline-derived CDR1 and CDR2 are DFQATT and SNEGSKA (reference sequence). The V gene end was trimmed by 6 bases and the J gene end by 1 base; junction bases not matched to a gene: 8. CDR3 length: 15 amino acids. CDR3 in DNA: TGCAGTGCGACCCGACAGGGGAGATCCTACAATGAGCAGTTCTTC. Translating it yields CSATRQGRSYNEQFF.

This clonotype was observed a single time. The chain joins TRBV24-1 to TRBJ1-4, with TRBD1 matching over 10 bases. The V and J ends lost 10 bases and 4 bases, in that order; junction bases with no gene match: 8. There are 15 residues in the CDR3. CDR1 KGHDR and CDR2 SFDVKD come from the germline V gene. The CDR3 DNA reads TGTGCCACTTCTGCAGGACAGGGGGGTAATGAAAAACTGTTTTTT. This codes for CATSAGQGGNEKLFF.

This clonotype showed up many times. The rearrangement joins TRBV7-2 to TRBJ2-1, with TRBD1 matching 8 bases. The junction had 8 bases not matched to a gene; V was cut back by 3 bases and J by 7 bases. Germline V gene data show CDR1 as SGHTA and CDR2 as FQGNSA. This CDR3 is 15 amino acids long. The CDR3 DNA sequence: TGTGCCAGCAGCTTCAGTGACAGGGGTCAAAATGAGCAGTTCTTC. Its translation: CASSFSDRGQNEQFF.

Only a few counts were recorded for this clonotype. This sequence joins TRBV7-2 and TRBJ2-5; D may be TRBD1 (6 bases). V was cut by 5 bases and J by 2 bases, with 15 bases left in between. Germline-derived CDR1 and CDR2 are SGHTA and FQGNSA. This CDR3 contains 15 residues. The CDR3 DNA follows: TGTGCCAGCAGCGCCACAGGGTCGTGGCAAGAGACCCAGTACTTC. Its translation: CASSATGSWQETQYF. The full variable domain, completed using reference TRBV7-2 and TRBJ2-5, is GAGVSQSPSNKVTEKGKDVELRCDPISGHTALYWYRQSLGQGLEFLIYFQGNSAPDKSGLPSDRFSAERTGGSVSTLTIQRTQQEDSAVYLCASSATGSWQETQYFGPGTRLLVL.

Here the CDR3 DNA reads TGTGCCACCAGCAGGACAGAAAACACCGGGGAGCTGTTTTTT. Its protein product is CATSRTENTGELFF. J is TRBJ2-2 and V is TRBV15, with D tentatively TRBD1 (5 bases). Germline V gene data show CDR1 as LNHNV and CDR2 as YYDKDF (reference sequence). The length of the CDR3 is 14 residues. Between the trimmed V and J ends, which lost 3 bases and 2 bases, there was a span of 7 bases. Together with reference TRBV15 and TRBJ2-2, the CDR3 gives the full variable domain: DAMVIQNPRYQVTQFGKPVTLSCSQTLNHNVMYWYQQKSSQAPKLLFHYYDKDFNNEADTPDNFQSRRPNTSFCFLDIRSPGLGDTAMYLCATSRTENTGELFFGEGSRLTVL.

This clonotype was seen repeatedly, ten times or more. This chain uses TRBV10-3 with TRBJ1-4; 7 nucleotides match TRBD1. V shed 0 bases, J shed 2 bases, and the junction held 6 bases outside the gene matches. Germline V lookup: CDR1 ENHRY, CDR2 SYGVKD. CDR3 length: 17 amino acids. The CDR3 spells CAISESKGGLTNEKLFF. The DNA of the CDR3 is TGTGCCATCAGTGAGTCGAAAGGGGGCTTGACTAATGAAAAACTGTTTTTT.

This clonotype was counted at least ten times. The rearrangement links TRBV7-9 to TRBJ2-1; 14 nucleotides align to TRBD2. The junction had 5 bases not matched to a gene; V was cut back by 5 bases and J by 5 bases. The germline V gene has CDR1 SEHNR and CDR2 FQNEAQ (reference sequence). This CDR3 comprises 16 residues. DNA for the CDR3: TGTGCCAGCAGCGGGGGACTAGCGGGAGTCCACAATGAGCAGTTCTTC. Amino acids: CASSGGLAGVHNEQFF. Drawing the rest from reference TRBV7-9 and TRBJ2-1, the complete variable domain is DTGVSQNPRHKITKRGQNVTFRCDPISEHNRLYWYRQTLGQGPEFLTYFQNEAQLEKSRLLSDRFSAERPKGSFSTLEIQRTEQGDSAMYLCASSGGLAGVHNEQFFGPGTRLTVL.

This clonotype occurred many times. CDR3 sequence reads: CASSRRASGNNEQFF. In DNA, the CDR3 is TGTGCCAGCAGCCGTAGGGCTAGCGGGAACAATGAGCAGTTCTTC. This chain connects TRBV12-3 or TRBV12-4 to TRBJ2-1; 9 positions agree with TRBD2. The CDR3 consists of 15 residues. Trimming at V came to 6 bases and at J to 5 bases, leaving 8 bases not matched to a gene.